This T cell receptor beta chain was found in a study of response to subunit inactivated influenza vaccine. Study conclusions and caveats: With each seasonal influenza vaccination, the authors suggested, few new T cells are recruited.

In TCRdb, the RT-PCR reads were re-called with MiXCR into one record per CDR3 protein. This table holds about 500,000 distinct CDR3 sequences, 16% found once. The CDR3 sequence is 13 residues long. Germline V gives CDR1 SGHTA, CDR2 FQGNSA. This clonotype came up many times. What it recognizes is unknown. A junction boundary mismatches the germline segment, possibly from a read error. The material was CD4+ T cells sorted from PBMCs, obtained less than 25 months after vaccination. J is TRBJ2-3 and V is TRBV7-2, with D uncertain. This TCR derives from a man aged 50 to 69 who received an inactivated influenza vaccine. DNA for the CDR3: TGCGCCAGCAGCTCCGGTTACACAGATACGCAGTATTTT. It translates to CASSSGYTDTQYF.